Shown below are 10 T cell receptor beta chains from a single sample sequenced in a study of T cells after yellow fever vaccination. TCRdb used MiXCR to reprocess the 5' RACE reads, holding one entry per CDR3 protein. The sample yields about 550,000 distinct CDR3 sequences, about 19% seen once. Specimen: PBMCs, collected 15 days after the yellow fever booster vaccination. These TCRs come from a man younger than 45 who received the YFV17D yellow fever vaccine.

The chain joins TRBV20-1 to TRBJ2-1; possibly TRBD1 for D (6 bases). The CDR3 has 15 amino acids. V dropped 0 bases and J dropped 6 bases, with 15 bases sitting between them. Germline loops: CDR1 DFQATT, CDR2 SNEGSKA (reference sequence). CDR3 nucleotide sequence: TGCAGTGCTAGAGATCGCCTAGGACAGTTCAATGAGCAGTTCTTC. This sequence encodes CSARDRLGQFNEQFF.

The chain has TRBV7-2 and TRBJ2-1, with TRBD2 identical over 9 bases. The CDR3 has 15 amino acids. The V and J ends lost 5 bases and 8 bases, in that order; junction bases with no gene match: 10. Germline CDR1 and CDR2: SGHTA and FQGNSA. CDR3 in DNA: TGTGCCAGCAGCCGGCCTTTGCGGGAGGGCGATGAGCAGTTCTTC. Protein product: CASSRPLREGDEQFF.

This clonotype was counted between two and nine times. The chain links TRBV20-1 to TRBJ1-1; D call uncertain. The CDR3 is 12 residues long. With 5 bases removed from V and 7 bases from J, the gap between germline ends came to 14 bases. From germline, CDR1 is DFQATT and CDR2 SNEGSKA (reference sequence). CDR3 bases: TGCAGTGCTTGGGTGGAGAACTTTGAAGCTTTCTTT. Translating it yields CSAWVENFEAFF.

The V call is TRBV20-1, the J call TRBJ2-1; TRBD2 aligns across 8 bases. Germline lookup yields CDR1 DFQATT and CDR2 SNEGSKA (reference sequence). The CDR3 covers 14 residues. V shed 4 bases, J shed 9 bases, and the junction held 11 bases outside the gene matches. This CDR3 reads CSAIKSGSGGEQFF. CDR3 nucleotide sequence: TGCAGTGCTATCAAGAGCGGGAGCGGAGGTGAGCAGTTCTTC.

This clonotype appeared a few times. This chain links TRBV20-1 with TRBJ2-1; D is uncertain. In germline, CDR1 is DFQATT, CDR2 SNEGSKA (reference sequence). Trimming removed 6 bases from V and 0 bases from J, with 12 bases in between. The CDR3 is 14 amino acids. CDR3 nucleotides: TGCAGTGCCGACCGTTCGTACTCCTACAATGAGCAGTTCTTC. This translates into CSADRSYSYNEQFF.

This clonotype turned up a few times. The chain joins TRBV6-5 to TRBJ2-3; D perhaps matches TRBD1 (7 bases). The ends were cut back, 6 bases at V and 6 bases at J, with 13 bases in the middle. The CDR3 runs to 13 residues. Looked up from germline, CDR1 is MNHEY and CDR2 is SVGAGI. DNA for the CDR3: TGTGCCAGCAGATCCTCAGGGGGGGATACGCAGTATTTT. It translates to CASRSSGGDTQYF.

This sequence joins TRBV6-5 and TRBJ2-7; 9 nucleotides align to TRBD2. This CDR3 has 14 residues. The junction had 5 bases not matched to a gene; V was cut back by 2 bases and J by 6 bases. Per germline, CDR1 MNHEY and CDR2 SVGAGI. The CDR3 DNA is TGTGCCAGCAGTTACGGCGGGAGGGCAGTCGAGCAGTACTTC. Protein sequence: CASSYGGRAVEQYF.

CDR3 nucleotides: TGTGCCAGCAGTTTAGCCGCGAGCAGTGAGCAGTTCTTC. This gives the protein CASSLAASSEQFF. V usage is TRBV12-3 or TRBV12-4 and J usage is TRBJ2-1, with unresolved D. The CDR3 covers 13 residues. V was shortened by 0 bases and J by 9 bases, with 9 bases between the two germline ends.

The rearrangement joins TRBV7-9 to TRBJ2-7; unclear D gene. Trimming shortened V by 1 base and J by 9 bases, and 13 bases separated the two germline ends. The CDR3 sequence is 13 residues long. Germline lookup yields CDR1 SEHNR and CDR2 FQNEAQ (reference sequence). The CDR3 DNA reads TGTGCCAGCAGCTTAGGTAGTTCGGTGGTGCAGTACTTC. Its protein product is CASSLGSSVVQYF.

This clonotype was observed a handful of times. V and J are TRBV6-5 and TRBJ2-4; D not resolved. This CDR3 comprises 13 residues. From germline, CDR1 is MNHEY and CDR2 SVGAGI. Deletions cut 2 bases from V and 3 bases from J, with 5 bases between. The CDR3 reads CASSYRGKNIQYF. The CDR3 DNA reads TGTGCCAGCAGTTACCGTGGCAAAAACATTCAGTACTTC.